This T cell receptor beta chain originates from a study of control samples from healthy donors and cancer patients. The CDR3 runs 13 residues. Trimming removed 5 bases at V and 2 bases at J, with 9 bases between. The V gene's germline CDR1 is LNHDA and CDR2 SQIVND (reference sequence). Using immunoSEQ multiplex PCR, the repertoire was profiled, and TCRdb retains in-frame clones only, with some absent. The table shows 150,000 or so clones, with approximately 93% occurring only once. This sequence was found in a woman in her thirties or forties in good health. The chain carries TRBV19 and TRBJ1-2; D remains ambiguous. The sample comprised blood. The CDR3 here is CASSRTLNYGYTF. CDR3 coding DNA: TGTGCCAGTAGTCGGACGCTAAACTATGGCTACACCTTC.